The rows below give T cell receptor beta chains drawn from one sample of a study of blood T cells in healthy people across ages. One entry per CDR3 protein, called by TCRdb with MiXCR from the 5' RACE reads. Among more than 700,000 distinct CDR3 sequences listed, about 48% were seen once. Input material: blood. The source of these receptors is a man older than 75 in good health. CDR3s include the opening cysteine and the closing phenylalanine or tryptophan. The D gene is left open where the match is weak. A row's size may be missing; if present it is once, few, many or a size class.

abundance	v_gene	d_gene	j_gene	CDR3aa	CDR3nt
many	TRBV6-5	TRBD2	TRBJ2-3	CASSYSGGTDTQYF	TGTGCCAGCAGCTACAGCGGGGGGACAGATACGCAGTATTTT
few	TRBV27	TRBD1	TRBJ2-7	CASNRAGTGSIEQYF	TGTGCCAGCAACCGAGCCGGGACAGGGTCCATCGAGCAGTACTTC
NA	TRBV30	NA	TRBJ1-1	CASESPHRGQNTEAFF	TGTGCCTCGGAAAGCCCCCATCGGGGTCAGAACACTGAAGCTTTCTTT
NA	TRBV7-2	TRBD2	TRBJ2-7	CASSPLRAGGLYEQYF	TGTGCCAGCAGCCCCCTGAGAGCGGGAGGTCTATACGAGCAGTACTTC
few	TRBV7-2	NA	TRBJ2-4	CASSDLGLAKNIQYF	TGTGCCAGCAGCGACCTGGGATTAGCCAAAAACATTCAGTACTTC
NA	TRBV5-1	TRBD2	TRBJ2-7	CASSLVAGDYEQYF	TGTGCCAGCAGTTTAGTAGCGGGAGACTACGAGCAGTACTTC
few	TRBV6-1	NA	TRBJ1-2	CATFLFAPGGYTF	TGTGCCACCTTTCTTTTCGCCCCTGGCGGCTACACCTTC
NA	TRBV24-1	NA	TRBJ2-3	CATSVAENGAYF	TGTGCCACCAGTGTAGCGGAGAACGGCGCGTATTTT
NA	TRBV7-9	TRBD2	TRBJ2-1	CASSLGGLAGGPYNEQFF	TGTGCCAGCAGCTTAGGCGGACTAGCGGGAGGTCCCTACAATGAGCAGTTCTTC
NA	TRBV20-1	NA	TRBJ2-7	CSARDLGIGYEQYF	TGCAGTGCTAGAGACCTAGGGATCGGCTACGAGCAGTACTTC
NA	TRBV5-1	NA	TRBJ2-5	CASSFKDRDSNEQYF	TGCGCCAGCAGCTTCAAGGATCGTGATTCGAATGAGCAGTACTTC
NA	TRBV9	TRBD2	TRBJ2-1	CASSVELASSYNEQFF	TGTGCCAGCAGCGTAGAACTAGCGAGCTCCTACAATGAGCAGTTCTTC
few	TRBV12-3/TRBV12-4	NA	TRBJ2-5	CASSRGRKETQYF	TGTGCCAGCAGTCGGGGTAGGAAAGAGACCCAGTACTTC
NA	TRBV14	TRBD2	TRBJ2-3	CASSATSGRPRYAYF	TGTGCCAGCAGCGCTACTAGCGGGAGACCCAGATACGCGTATTTT
few	TRBV10-3	TRBD1	TRBJ2-7	CATMATGASYEQYF	TGTGCCACCATGGCCACAGGGGCCTCCTACGAGCAGTACTTC
few	TRBV25-1	NA	TRBJ2-2	CASSWQGIRGTGELFF	TGTGCCAGCAGTTGGCAGGGGATACGTGGGACCGGGGAGCTGTTTTTT
few	TRBV7-9	TRBD1	TRBJ2-3	CASSSPTGIHRYAYF	TGTGCCAGCAGCTCCCCGACAGGGATCCACAGATACGCGTATTTT
NA	TRBV6-5	TRBD1	TRBJ2-3	CASSYIGTGGRNTQYF	TGTGCCAGCAGTTACATCGGGACAGGGGGAAGGAATACGCAGTATTTT